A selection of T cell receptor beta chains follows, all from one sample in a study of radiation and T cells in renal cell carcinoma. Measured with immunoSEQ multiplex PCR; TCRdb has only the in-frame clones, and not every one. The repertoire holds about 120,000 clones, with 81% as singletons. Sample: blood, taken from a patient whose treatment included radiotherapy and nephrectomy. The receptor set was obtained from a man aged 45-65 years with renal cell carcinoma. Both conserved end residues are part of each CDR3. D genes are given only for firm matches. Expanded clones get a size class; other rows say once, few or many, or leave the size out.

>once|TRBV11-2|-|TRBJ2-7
TGTGCCAGCAGCTTAGGGGCAACCTACGAGCAGTACTTC
CASSLGATYEQYF
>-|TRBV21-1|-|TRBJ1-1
TGTGCCAGCAGCAACAGGGACAGGGGGCGACGGACTGAAGCTTTCTTT
CASSNRDRGRRTEAFF
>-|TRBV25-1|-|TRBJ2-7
TGTGCCAGCAGTGTGACAATCTACGAGCAGTACTTC
CASSVTIYEQYF
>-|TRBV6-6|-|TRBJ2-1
TGTGCCAGCAGTTGGGGTAGCGCCCTCCGGGAGAATGAGCAGTTCTTC
CASSWGSALRENEQFF
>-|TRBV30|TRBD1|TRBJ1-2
TGTGCCTGGTCCAGAAAGAGTGGGGACAGGGGCTCCGGCTACACCTTC
CAWSRKSGDRGSGYTF
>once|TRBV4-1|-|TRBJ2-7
TGCGCCAGCAGCCAGGACACAGGGTTCATCTACGAGCAGTACTTC
CASSQDTGFIYEQYF
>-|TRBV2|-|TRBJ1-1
TGTGCCTCACCGGGAGAGGGGTCGGGCACTGAAGCTTTCTTT
CASPGEGSGTEAFF
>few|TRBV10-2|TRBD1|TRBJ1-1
TGCGCCAGCAGTGACACAGGGGAGAACACTGAAGCTTTCTTT
CASSDTGENTEAFF
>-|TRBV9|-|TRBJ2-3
TGTGCCAGCAGCGTAGGGTTAGCGAGGAGCACAGATACGCAGTATTTT
CASSVGLARSTDTQYF
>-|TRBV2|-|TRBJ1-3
TGTGCCAGCAGTGGGGAGCGGGCTTCGGGAAACACCATATATTTT
CASSGERASGNTIYF
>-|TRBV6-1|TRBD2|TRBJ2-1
TGTGCCAGCAGTGAAGCAGGACTAGCGGGTCCCAATGAGCAGTTCTTC
CASSEAGLAGPNEQFF
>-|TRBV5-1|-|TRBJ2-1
TGCGCCAGCAGCTTGGGGCAGGGCGGTGACAATGAGCAGTTCTTC
CASSLGQGGDNEQFF
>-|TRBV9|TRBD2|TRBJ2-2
TGTGCCAGCAGCGTAGGTCCTAGCGGTAACACCGGGGAGCTGTTTTTT
CASSVGPSGNTGELFF
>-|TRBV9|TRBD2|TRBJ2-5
TGTGCCAGCAGCGTAGTAGCCGGGCGGGGGGGTCAAGGGACCCAGTACTTC
CASSVVAGRGGQGTQYF
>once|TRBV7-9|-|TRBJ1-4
TGTGCCAGCAGCTTACAGGGGATCCCTAATGAAAAACTGTTTTTT
CASSLQGIPNEKLFF
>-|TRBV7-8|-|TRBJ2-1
TGTGCCAGCAGCTTAGTTAGGGCGGTATCCTACAATGAGCAGTTCTTC
CASSLVRAVSYNEQFF
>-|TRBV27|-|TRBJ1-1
TGTGCCAGCAGTTTGAGGGGTTGGACTGAAGCTTTCTTT
CASSLRGWTEAFF